The 23 T cell receptor beta chains listed next were all sequenced from one sample in a study of cytomegalovirus exposure and HLA in healthy donors. The PCR was carried out with 60 Vbeta primers and 13 Jbeta primers. Generated by immunoSEQ multiplex PCR, the TCRdb table keeps only in-frame clones and is missing some. The table lists roughly 140,000 clones, over 75% of them singletons. The sequenced sample consisted of PBMCs. The origin of the receptors is a man aged 30 to 45 in good health and CMV-seropositive.

The gene calls are TRBV4-1 and TRBJ2-3, with 8 bases identical to TRBD2. The germline CDR1 and CDR2 sequences are MGHRA and YSYEKL. CDR3 length: 17 amino acids. Trimming took 4 bases from V and 1 from J; bases not matched to a gene: 10. Here the CDR3 reads CASSPGTIGGGTDTQYF. The CDR3 DNA reads as TGCGCCAGCAGCCCCGGGACTATCGGGGGGGGCACAGATACGCAGTATTTT.

This chain links TRBV2 with TRBJ1-5, with D possibly matching TRBD1 (5 bases). Trimming removed 5 bases from V and 1 base from J, with 12 bases in between. This CDR3 has 15 residues. Germline CDR1 reads SNHLY; CDR2 reads FYNNEI. The CDR3 region is CASSSQGNSNQPQHF. CDR3 sequence (DNA): TGTGCCAGCAGTTCTCAGGGAAACAGCAATCAGCCCCAGCATTTT. Using reference TRBV2 and TRBJ1-5 for the parts outside the CDR3, the full variable domain is EPEVTQTPSHQVTQMGQEVILRCVPISNHLYFYWYRQILGQKVEFLVSFYNNEISEKSEIFDDQFSVERPDGSNFTLKIRSTKLEDSAMYFCASSSQGNSNQPQHFGDGTRLSIL.

The chain recombines TRBV27 with TRBJ2-5; TRBD1 matches at 7 bases. The DNA end is a closer match to TRBJ2-7, so the J assignment may be wrong. CDR1 and CDR2 (germline): MNHEY, SMNVEV (reference sequence). The CDR3 is 18 residues long. In DNA form, the CDR3 reads TGTGCCAGCAGTTTACTCAAGGGGGCTCGGATAGACGGCTACGAGCAGTACTTC. Translation gives CASSLLKGARIDGYEQYF.

The chain employs TRBV28 and TRBJ1-1, with D hard to call. The germline V and J ends were trimmed by 11 bases and 5 bases, with 12 bases remaining between them. The CDR3 loop spans 11 amino acids. CDR1 and CDR2 from the germline V gene are MDHEN and SYDVKM. The CDR3 reads CAAEGRTEAFF. The CDR3 bases are TGTGCCGCTGAAGGCAGGACTGAAGCTTTCTTT.

V and J are TRBV7-9 and TRBJ2-2; 8 nucleotides match TRBD2. The CDR3 runs to 17 residues. V trimming: 5 bases; J trimming: 6 bases; junction bases outside the gene matches: 14. Germline values: CDR1 SEHNR, CDR2 FQNEAQ (reference sequence). The CDR3 sequence is CASSRRERERRSGELFF. The CDR3, as DNA: TGTGCCAGCAGCCGCCGTGAGCGGGAGAGGCGGTCCGGGGAGCTGTTTTTT.

V is TRBV15 and J is TRBJ2-3; TRBD2 matches at 9 bases. CDR1 and CDR2 (germline): LNHNV, YYDKDF (reference sequence). Unmatched junction bases numbered 10, after V lost 6 bases and J lost 6 bases. CDR3 size: 15 residues. The chain's CDR3 is CATSDSGGPGDTQYF. In nucleotides, the CDR3 is TGTGCCACCAGTGATAGCGGGGGCCCCGGGGATACGCAGTATTTT.

The gene calls are TRBV28 and TRBJ1-4, with unresolved D. V shed 3 bases and J shed 4 bases, with 6 bases lying between them. This CDR3 is 13 amino acids long. Germline assignment: CDR1 MDHEN and CDR2 SYDVKM. In DNA form, the CDR3 reads TGTGCCAGCAGTTTCCCAGATAATGAAAAACTGTTTTTT. Translating gives CASSFPDNEKLFF. Based on the CDR3 plus reference TRBV28 and TRBJ1-4, the full variable domain is DVKVTQSSRYLVKRTGEKVFLECVQDMDHENMFWYRQDPGLGLRLIYFSYDVKMKEKGDIPEGYSVSREKKERFSLILESASTNQTSMYLCASSFPDNEKLFFGSGTQLSVL.

Regarding this clone: Other nucleotide sequences in the sample specify the same CDR3. The genes are TRBV7-8 and TRBJ2-7; D not resolved. Deletions cut 1 base from V and 2 bases from J, with 3 bases between. Germline CDR1 is SGHVS and CDR2 is FQNEAQ. The CDR3 has 12 amino acids. Here the CDR3 DNA reads TGTGCCAGCAGCTTAGGCGCCTACGAGCAGTACTTC. Translation gives CASSLGAYEQYF.

The V call is TRBV5-1, the J call TRBJ2-3; D perhaps matches TRBD2 (5 bases). The CDR3 loop spans 15 amino acids. Trimming stripped 1 base from V and 2 bases from J, with 11 bases between. The germline CDR1 and CDR2 sequences are SGHRS and YFSETQ. CDR3 protein: CASSLSGLLTDTQYF. Here the CDR3 DNA reads TGCGCCAGCAGCTTGTCCGGACTCCTCACAGATACGCAGTATTTT.

This chain's CDR3 is CAWSELIGLAEGGGELFF. The CDR3 DNA sequence: TGTGCCTGGAGCGAACTTATTGGACTAGCGGAGGGCGGCGGGGAGCTGTTTTTT. The chain is built from TRBV30 and TRBJ2-2, with TRBD2 identical over 10 bases. Trimming took 3 bases from V and 7 from J; bases not matched to a gene: 17. CDR1 GTSNPN and CDR2 SVGIG come from the germline V gene (reference sequence). CDR3 length: 18 amino acids.

The chain employs TRBV28 and TRBJ1-5; D unclear. In germline, CDR1 is MDHEN, CDR2 SYDVKM. CDR3 size: 14 residues. Trimming left V 3 bases short and J 3 bases short, with 9 bases between. The CDR3 coding sequence is TGTGCCAGCAGTTTTCTACTAACCAATCAGCCCCAGCATTTT. This sequence encodes CASSFLLTNQPQHF.

This chain joins TRBV6-1 and TRBJ2-3, with 11 bases fitting TRBD1. The CDR3 sequence is 15 residues long. The V segment lost 4 bases and the J segment 4 bases; nucleotides outside the gene matches: 4. Germline values: CDR1 MNHNS, CDR2 SASEGT. The CDR3 here is CASSAPGQGADTQYF. CDR3 nucleotides: TGTGCCAGCAGTGCACCGGGACAGGGGGCAGATACGCAGTATTTT.

The V gene is TRBV28, the J gene TRBJ1-4; D remains unclear. Germline V gene lookup returns CDR1 MDHEN and CDR2 SYDVKM. This CDR3 is built from 15 residues. V dropped 1 base and J dropped 4 bases, with 10 bases sitting between them. The CDR3 protein is CASSLYQVYNEKLFF. The CDR3 coding sequence is TGTGCCAGCAGTTTATACCAGGTCTATAATGAAAAACTGTTTTTT.

This chain connects TRBV5-5 to TRBJ2-7; no definite D call. The CDR3 runs to 13 residues. Looked up from germline, CDR1 is SGHKS and CDR2 is YYEKEE (reference sequence). Trimming removed 1 base from V and 6 bases from J, with 11 bases in between. CDR3 bases: TGTGCCAGCAGCTTGTTCTTAGTTTCCGAGCAGTACTTC. As protein: CASSLFLVSEQYF.

This sequence joins TRBV21-1 and TRBJ1-4. TRBV21-1 is assigned pseudogene status. This CDR3 comprises 19 residues. CDR3 DNA: TGTGCCAGCACCCCCAAGAGCAGCGATCAGTCCAAATATAATGAAAAACTGTTTTTT. This gives the protein CASTPKSSDQSKYNEKLFF.

The rearrangement uses TRBV28 and TRBJ2-3, with D possibly being TRBD2 (6 bases). Germline assignment: CDR1 MDHEN and CDR2 SYDVKM. Trimming removed 3 bases at V and 4 bases at J, with 11 bases between. This CDR3 has 14 amino acids. The CDR3 coding sequence is TGTGCCAGCAGTTTGGCGGGACTTTCAGATACGCAGTATTTT. This encodes CASSLAGLSDTQYF.

CDR3 protein: CASNPGGIYEQYF. As DNA, the CDR3 is TGTGCCAGCAACCCTGGGGGGATTTACGAGCAGTACTTC. This chain connects TRBV2 to TRBJ2-7; D is possibly TRBD2 (6 bases). The germline gives CDR1 SNHLY, CDR2 FYNNEI. Trimming took off 7 bases at V and 4 bases at J, with 14 bases between the two ends. The CDR3 contains 13 residues.

The chain links TRBV29-1 to TRBJ1-2, with 9 positions matching TRBD1. The CDR3 runs 12 residues. The trim removed 4 bases at V and 5 bases at J, leaving 2 bases unmatched. The germline V gene encodes CDR1 SQVTM and CDR2 ANQGSEA. The CDR3 loop is CSVGTGVYGYTF. The DNA of the CDR3 is TGCAGCGTTGGGACAGGGGTGTATGGCTACACCTTC.

This clone was seen only once. V and J are TRBV4-1 and TRBJ1-6, with no clear D. Trimming removed 4 bases at V and 10 bases at J, with 11 bases between. Per germline, CDR1 MGHRA and CDR2 YSYEKL. This CDR3 region has 13 residues. This chain's CDR3 is CASSLRGNSPLHF. The CDR3 nucleotides are TGCGCCAGCAGCCTTCGGGGAAACTCACCCCTCCACTTT.

The chain couples TRBV2 to TRBJ2-1; 11 positions match TRBD2. J gave up 2 bases and V 3 bases, and 6 bases lay outside the gene matches. Per the germline V gene, CDR1 is SNHLY and CDR2 is FYNNEI. There are 17 residues in the CDR3. The CDR3 protein is CASSDGLAGGPYNEQFF. The CDR3 nucleotides are TGTGCCAGCAGTGACGGTTTAGCGGGAGGGCCCTACAATGAGCAGTTCTTC.

The chain has TRBV4-3 and TRBJ2-1, with 8 bases aligning to TRBD2. V lost 2 bases to trimming and J lost 4 bases; unmatched junction nucleotides: 7. The germline V gene encodes CDR1 LGHNA and CDR2 YSLEER. The CDR3 totals 16 residues. CDR3 sequence: CASSQQAGALYNEQFF. DNA of the CDR3: TGCGCCAGCAGCCAACAAGCGGGGGCCTTATACAATGAGCAGTTCTTC.

The sample holds a few counts of this clone. This rearrangement joins TRBV5-8 to TRBJ2-7, with 10 bases matching TRBD1. V lost 1 base, J lost 3 bases, and 4 bases stayed unmatched. The germline V gene encodes CDR1 SGHTS and CDR2 YDEGEE. CDR3 length: 15 amino acids. CDR3 protein: CASSLRGQGHYEQYF. CDR3 DNA: TGTGCCAGCAGCTTGAGGGGACAGGGGCACTACGAGCAGTACTTC.

The V gene is TRBV28, the J gene TRBJ2-7; 7 positions match TRBD2. Germline CDR1 MDHEN, CDR2 SYDVKM. CDR3 length: 15 amino acids. V shed 5 bases and J 2 bases; nucleotides not matched to a gene: 9. The CDR3 DNA reads as TGTGCCAGCAGTCCTCGGACTAGAGGACCCTACGAGCAGTACTTC. Amino acid sequence: CASSPRTRGPYEQYF. The full variable domain, its missing parts supplied by reference TRBV28 and TRBJ2-7, is DVKVTQSSRYLVKRTGEKVFLECVQDMDHENMFWYRQDPGLGLRLIYFSYDVKMKEKGDIPEGYSVSREKKERFSLILESASTNQTSMYLCASSPRTRGPYEQYFGPGTRLTVT.